Each of the 29 T cell receptor beta chains below was sequenced from the same sample in a study of cytomegalovirus exposure and HLA in healthy donors. PCR primers comprised 60 Vbeta and 13 Jbeta primers. Profiled with immunoSEQ multiplex PCR; TCRdb holds only in-frame clones, not every one. The data hold 79,000 or so clones, with over 65% observed a single time. Sequences were obtained from PBMCs. Receptors originate from a woman aged 35 to 49 in good health and CMV-seropositive.

The rearrangement links TRBV20-1 to TRBJ1-2, with 7 bases lining up with TRBD1. Germline V gene lookup returns CDR1 DFQATT and CDR2 SNEGSKA (reference sequence). Trimming cost V 3 bases and J 7 bases; bases outside gene matches: 2. The CDR3 consists of 11 residues. The CDR3 nucleotides are TGCAGTGCTAGGCAGGGGGGTGGCTACACCTTC. Translating it yields CSARQGGGYTF.

This clone was counted a few times. The conserved closing phenylalanine or tryptophan is absent in this CDR3, likely reflecting a read error. Because the CDR3's place on the DNA is in doubt, the DNA is left out and the CDR3 is given as listed by TCRdb. The rearrangement joins TRBV30 to TRBJ1-1; TRBD1 is taken as the D call from the table, unchecked against the DNA. CDR1 is GTSNPN, CDR2 SVGIG, per germline (reference sequence). 11 amino acids form the CDR3, both terminal residues included. The CDR3 spells CAWQVNTEALV.

V usage is TRBV7-9 and J usage is TRBJ1-1; no definite D call. V was trimmed by 4 bases and J by 0 bases, leaving 15 bases between them. The CDR3 is 16 amino acids. Germline values: CDR1 SEHNR, CDR2 FQNEAQ (reference sequence). CDR3 DNA: TGTGCCAGCAGCTCTTTCGGCGGCAGTTTGAACACTGAAGCTTTCTTT. It codes for CASSSFGGSLNTEAFF.

This clone was recorded only once. The chain couples TRBV6-1 to TRBJ2-1, with D tentatively TRBD2 (5 bases). CDR1 is MNHNS, CDR2 SASEGT, per germline. Trimming cost V 4 bases and J 10 bases, with 8 bases left between them. This CDR3 region has 11 residues. Here the CDR3 DNA reads TGTGCCAGCAGTGGGTGGGAGGAGCAGTTCTTC. It is translated as CASSGWEEQFF.

The gene calls are TRBV6-1 and TRBJ2-7; TRBD2 is a possible D gene (6 bases). The V gene lost 10 bases and the J gene lost 2 bases, with 15 bases spanning the gap. CDR1 is MNHNS, CDR2 SASEGT, per germline. This CDR3 comprises 13 residues. The CDR3 nucleotides are TGTGCCAACGGGGGACTCTCCCCCTACGAGCAGTACTTC. This gives the protein CANGGLSPYEQYF.

The V call is TRBV7-9, the J call TRBJ2-4; TRBD1 is a possible D gene (5 bases). CDR1 SEHNR and CDR2 FQNEAQ come from the germline V gene (reference sequence). V was cut by 1 base and J by 1 base, with 20 bases left in between. The CDR3 spans 19 residues. In nucleotides, the CDR3 is TGTGCCAGCAGCTTAGGGCAGGGCTTTATCCACTTGGCCAAAAACATTCAGTACTTC. Its translation: CASSLGQGFIHLAKNIQYF.

The chain joins TRBV30 to TRBJ1-6, with D possibly matching TRBD1 (6 bases). Per the germline V gene, CDR1 is GTSNPN and CDR2 is SVGIG (reference sequence). This CDR3 contains 19 residues. V was pared by 4 bases and J by 0 bases, with 22 bases between. The CDR3 protein is CAWIGGQTGLSSYNSPLHF. CDR3 DNA sequence: TGTGCCTGGATAGGTGGGCAGACAGGACTGAGCTCCTATAATTCACCCCTCCACTTT.

In this sample, this clone turned up a few times. The sample holds other DNA sequences that translate to the same CDR3. The gene calls are TRBV19 and TRBJ2-3; 11 bases fit TRBD1. There are 14 residues in the CDR3. CDR1 LNHDA and CDR2 SQIVND come from the germline V gene (reference sequence). The trim removed 6 bases at V and 4 bases at J, leaving 3 bases unmatched. The CDR3 nucleotides are TGTGCCAGTAGGAGGACAGGGGGCCCAGATACGCAGTATTTT. Encoded protein: CASRRTGGPDTQYF. Combining the CDR3 with reference TRBV19 and TRBJ2-3 gives the whole variable domain DGGITQSPKYLFRKEGQNVTLSCEQNLNHDAMYWYRQDPGQGLRLIYYSQIVNDFQKGDIAEGYSVSREKKESFPLTVTSAQKNPTAFYLCASRRTGGPDTQYFGPGTRLTVL.

The chain combines TRBV10-3 with TRBJ2-7, with TRBD1 matching 7 bases. Per the germline V gene, CDR1 is ENHRY and CDR2 is SYGVKD. Trimming at V came to 2 bases and at J to 5 bases, leaving 9 bases not matched to a gene. The CDR3 is made up of 15 amino acids. The CDR3 sequence is CAISEPPDRLNEQYF. The CDR3 nucleotides are TGTGCCATCAGTGAGCCTCCGGACAGGCTCAACGAGCAGTACTTC.

The chain has TRBV13 and TRBJ2-3; 8 nucleotides agree with TRBD1. Germline values: CDR1 PRHDT, CDR2 FYEKMQ (reference sequence). With V trimmed by 2 bases and J by 4 bases, 5 bases remained unmatched. The CDR3 loop spans 15 amino acids. CDR3 in amino acids: CASSLKGQGPDTQYF. As DNA, the CDR3 is TGTGCCAGCAGCTTAAAAGGACAGGGCCCAGATACGCAGTATTTT.

V gene TRBV4-3 combines with J gene TRBJ1-1; D not certain. The CDR3 totals 14 residues. Trimming shortened V by 2 bases and J by 9 bases, and 16 bases separated the two germline ends. Germline CDR1 and CDR2: LGHNA and YSLEER. The chain's CDR3 is CASSQSGSTPKAFF. DNA of the CDR3: TGCGCCAGCAGCCAATCGGGTAGTACCCCAAAAGCTTTCTTT.

In its sample, this clone ranks as medium-sized. This chain uses TRBV6-6 with TRBJ2-7, with 9 nucleotides matching TRBD1. CDR1 MNHNY and CDR2 SVGAGI come from the germline V gene (reference sequence). The CDR3 is 15 residues long. Germline trimming cut 6 bases from V and 4 bases from J; bases unmatched to any gene: 10. CDR3 sequence reads: CASRDGQGSGYEQYF. In nucleotides, the CDR3 is TGTGCCAGCAGAGACGGACAGGGGAGTGGATACGAGCAGTACTTC.

This clone was seen a few times. V is TRBV27 and J is TRBJ2-7; 12 positions agree with TRBD2. CDR3 length: 15 residues. CDR1 is MNHEY, CDR2 SMNVEV, per germline (reference sequence). Trimming removed 2 bases from V and 3 bases from J; junction bases left unmatched: 2. This chain's CDR3 is CASSLKTSGSYEQYF. The CDR3 DNA is TGTGCCAGCAGTTTAAAGACTAGCGGGAGCTACGAGCAGTACTTC.

The V call is TRBV14, the J call TRBJ1-2, with D perhaps matching TRBD1 (5 bases). Germline V gives CDR1 SGHDN, CDR2 FVKESK. V was shortened by 4 bases and J by 8 bases, with 14 bases between the two germline ends. The CDR3 length is 13 residues. The CDR3 is CASSLDSLVGYTF. The CDR3, as DNA: TGTGCCAGCAGCCTCGACAGCCTCGTGGGCTACACCTTC.

The chain's CDR3 is CASSSLGQGDAGYTF. The CDR3 DNA is TGTGCCAGCAGCTCGCTCGGACAGGGTGATGCAGGCTACACCTTC. The V call is TRBV13, the J call TRBJ1-2, with TRBD1 matching 8 bases. Per germline, CDR1 PRHDT and CDR2 FYEKMQ (reference sequence). J gave up 8 bases and V 4 bases, and 12 bases lay outside the gene matches. CDR3 length: 15 amino acids. Based on the CDR3 plus reference TRBV13 and TRBJ1-2, the full variable domain is AAGVIQSPRHLIKEKRETATLKCYPIPRHDTVYWYQQGPGQDPQFLISFYEKMQSDKGSIPDRFSAQQFSDYHSELNMSSLELGDSALYFCASSSLGQGDAGYTFGSGTRLTVV.

The DNA for the CDR3 is TGTGCCAGCAGCTTAGACGGGGGGTTTTACGAGCAGTACTTC. Translation: CASSLDGGFYEQYF. V usage is TRBV7-2 and J usage is TRBJ2-7; 7 bases match TRBD2. Unmatched junction bases numbered 4, after V lost 1 base and J lost 4 bases. Germline values: CDR1 SGHTA, CDR2 FQGNSA. This CDR3 is built from 14 residues. Together with reference TRBV7-2 and TRBJ2-7, the CDR3 gives the full variable domain: GAGVSQSPSNKVTEKGKDVELRCDPISGHTALYWYRQSLGQGLEFLIYFQGNSAPDKSGLPSDRFSAERTGGSVSTLTIQRTQQEDSAVYLCASSLDGGFYEQYFGPGTRLTVT.

This clone turned up a few times. This chain uses TRBV4-1 with TRBJ1-6, with a weak D call TRBD1 (5 bases). The CDR3 has 15 residues. The V and J ends lost 2 bases and 6 bases respectively, with 11 bases between them. The V gene's germline CDR1 is MGHRA and CDR2 YSYEKL. CDR3 DNA: TGCGCCAGCAGCCAAAACGACAGACCTAATTCACCCCTCCACTTT. This gives the protein CASSQNDRPNSPLHF.

This clone has only a few counts. The genes are TRBV6-5 and TRBJ2-3, with 7 bases lining up with TRBD1. The CDR3 length is 16 residues. The germline gives CDR1 MNHEY, CDR2 SVGAGI. The V and J ends lost 0 bases and 4 bases, in that order; junction bases with no gene match: 7. CDR3 bases: TGTGCCAGCAGTTACTCAGATCAGGGACAGCCAGATACGCAGTATTTT. Translated, it gives CASSYSDQGQPDTQYF.

The V gene is TRBV29-1, the J gene TRBJ1-2; 8 positions agree with TRBD1. The V and J ends lost 4 bases and 3 bases, in that order; junction bases with no gene match: 10. The V gene's germline CDR1 is SQVTM and CDR2 ANQGSEA. This CDR3 region has 15 residues. In DNA form, the CDR3 reads TGCAGCGTTGGAGAGGACAGGGCTTTACACTATGGCTACACCTTC. Protein sequence: CSVGEDRALHYGYTF.

The V call is TRBV7-2, the J call TRBJ1-1; D remains ambiguous. V lost 4 bases, J lost 0 bases, and 12 bases lay in between. Germline values: CDR1 SGHTA, CDR2 FQGNSA. The CDR3 contains 15 residues. In DNA form, the CDR3 reads TGTGCCAGCAGCTCTCCCGAACACATGAACACTGAAGCTTTCTTT. Its translation is CASSSPEHMNTEAFF.

This clone showed up just once. The chain combines TRBV5-5 with TRBJ2-7; maybe TRBD1 (5 bases). Germline V gene lookup returns CDR1 SGHKS and CDR2 YYEKEE (reference sequence). Trimming took 1 base from V and 6 from J, leaving 8 bases between them. The CDR3 consists of 12 residues. The chain's CDR3 is CASSLTGAEQYF. In DNA, the CDR3 is TGTGCCAGCAGCTTGACAGGCGCCGAGCAGTACTTC.

The chain joins TRBV7-9 to TRBJ1-3, with D possibly being TRBD1 (5 bases). This CDR3 spans 17 amino acids. Germline CDR1 reads SEHNR; CDR2 reads FQNEAQ (reference sequence). With 5 bases removed from V and 0 bases from J, the gap between germline ends came to 17 bases. The CDR3, as DNA: TGTGCCAGCAGCCCCCCCCAATTTAGGGGCTCTGGAAACACCATATATTTT. This gives the protein CASSPPQFRGSGNTIYF.

The chain couples TRBV5-6 to TRBJ1-5, with no clear D. This CDR3 is built from 16 residues. With 1 base removed from V and 0 bases from J, the gap between germline ends came to 11 bases. Germline CDR1 is SGHDT and CDR2 is YYEEEE. The CDR3 DNA sequence: TGTGCCAGCAGCTTGAGGACTTTTAATAGCAATCAGCCCCAGCATTTT. This encodes CASSLRTFNSNQPQHF.

The chain couples TRBV19 to TRBJ1-5; D is ambiguous. CDR1 is LNHDA and CDR2 is SQIVND in the germline V gene (reference sequence). The V end lost 3 bases, the J end lost 4 bases, and 10 bases lay between the germline ends. The CDR3 length is 14 residues. The CDR3 is CASSIDMENQPQHF. DNA of the CDR3: TGTGCCAGTAGTATCGATATGGAGAATCAGCCCCAGCATTTT.

As for this clone: The identical CDR3 is also encoded by other nucleotide sequences in the sample. The J gene is TRBJ2-5, the V gene TRBV2; 7 bases map to TRBD2. J lost 4 bases, V lost 6 bases, and 11 bases had no gene match. Germline loops: CDR1 SNHLY, CDR2 FYNNEI. CDR3 size: 15 residues. The CDR3 DNA follows: TGTGCCAGCAGGCTGCAGGGTACGGGGGGAGAGACCCAGTACTTC. Amino acid sequence: CASRLQGTGGETQYF.

The genes are TRBV5-1 and TRBJ2-5, with 12 bases aligning to TRBD2. Germline CDR1 is SGHRS and CDR2 is YFSETQ. The ends lost 3 bases at V and 2 bases at J; junction bases unmatched: 14. The length of the CDR3 is 19 residues. As DNA, the CDR3 is TGCGCCAGCAGCTCCGCACCCGCACTAGCGGGGGGATCGCAAGAGACCCAGTACTTC. This gives the protein CASSSAPALAGGSQETQYF. The entire variable domain, with the rest obtained from reference TRBV5-1 and TRBJ2-5, is as follows: KAGVTQTPRYLIKTRGQQVTLSCSPISGHRSVSWYQQTPGQGLQFLFEYFSETQRNKGNFPGRFSGRQFSNSRSEMNVSTLELGDSALYLCASSSAPALAGGSQETQYFGPGTRLLVL.

V usage is TRBV6-4 and J usage is TRBJ2-1, with 7 nucleotides matching TRBD1. The J segment lost 4 bases and the V segment lost 4 bases, leaving 7 bases of the junction unmatched. This CDR3 has 15 residues. Germline V CDR1 and CDR2: MRHNA, SNTAGT. Here the CDR3 reads CASSVGTGVYNEQFF. The CDR3 region has the DNA TGTGCCAGCAGTGTGGGAACAGGGGTTTACAATGAGCAGTTCTTC.

Regarding this clone: Compared with germline, one end of the junction differs, possibly owing to a read error. The chain couples TRBV30 to TRBJ1-5; D is undetermined. The CDR3 extends over 15 amino acids. The germline gives CDR1 GTSNPN, CDR2 SVGIG (reference sequence). This CDR3 reads CAWGVGSSSNQPQHF. In DNA form, the CDR3 reads TGTGCCTGGGGTGTCGGTTCTTCTAGCAATCAGCCCCAGCATTTT.

This clone was observed once. The chain links TRBV9 to TRBJ2-4; D gene uncertain. The V end was cut by 4 bases, the J end by 5 bases, with 25 bases between. The CDR3 runs 18 residues. Germline V gives CDR1 SGDLS, CDR2 YYNGEE. The CDR3 region is CASSTPKTGLAPENIQYF. The CDR3 region has the DNA TGTGCCAGCAGCACCCCTAAAACCGGTCTTGCCCCCGAAAACATTCAGTACTTC.